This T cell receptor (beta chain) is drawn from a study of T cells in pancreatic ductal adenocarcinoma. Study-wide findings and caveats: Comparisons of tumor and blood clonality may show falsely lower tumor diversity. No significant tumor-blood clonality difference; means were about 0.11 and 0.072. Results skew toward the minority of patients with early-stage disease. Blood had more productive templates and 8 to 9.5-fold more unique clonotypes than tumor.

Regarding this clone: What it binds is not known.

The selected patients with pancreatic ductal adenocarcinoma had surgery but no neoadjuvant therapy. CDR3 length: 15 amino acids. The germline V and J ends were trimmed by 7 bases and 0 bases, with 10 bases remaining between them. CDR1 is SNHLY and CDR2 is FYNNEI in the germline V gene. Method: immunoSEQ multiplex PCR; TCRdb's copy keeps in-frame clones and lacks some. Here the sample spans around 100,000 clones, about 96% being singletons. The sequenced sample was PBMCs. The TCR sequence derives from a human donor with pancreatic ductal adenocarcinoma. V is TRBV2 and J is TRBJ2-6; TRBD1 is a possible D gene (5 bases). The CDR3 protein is CASTTGASGANVLTF. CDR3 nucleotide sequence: TGTGCCAGCACCACAGGAGCCTCTGGGGCCAACGTCCTGACTTTC.